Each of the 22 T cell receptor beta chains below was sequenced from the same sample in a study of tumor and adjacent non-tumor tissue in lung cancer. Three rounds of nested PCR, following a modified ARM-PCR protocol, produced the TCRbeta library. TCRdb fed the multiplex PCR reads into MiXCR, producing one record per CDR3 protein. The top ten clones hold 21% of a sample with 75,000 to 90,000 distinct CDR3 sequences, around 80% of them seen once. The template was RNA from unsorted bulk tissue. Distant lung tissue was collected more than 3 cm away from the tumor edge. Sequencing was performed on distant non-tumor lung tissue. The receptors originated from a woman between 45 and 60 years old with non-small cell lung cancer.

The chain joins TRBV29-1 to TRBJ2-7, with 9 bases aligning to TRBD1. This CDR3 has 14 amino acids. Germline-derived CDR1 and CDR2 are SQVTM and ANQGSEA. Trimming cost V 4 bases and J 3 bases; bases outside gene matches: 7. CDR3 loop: CSVVLYRGLYEQYF. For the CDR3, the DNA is TGCAGCGTTGTCCTTTACAGGGGGCTCTACGAGCAGTACTTC.

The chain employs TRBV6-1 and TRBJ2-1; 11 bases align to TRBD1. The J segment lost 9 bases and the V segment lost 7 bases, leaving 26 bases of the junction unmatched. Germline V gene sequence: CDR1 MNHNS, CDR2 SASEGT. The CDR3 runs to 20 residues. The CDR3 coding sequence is TGTGCCAGCATACTTTGGGGGAATGGACAGGGGGCCCGGCACGATAGTGAGCAGTTCTTC. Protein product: CASILWGNGQGARHDSEQFF.

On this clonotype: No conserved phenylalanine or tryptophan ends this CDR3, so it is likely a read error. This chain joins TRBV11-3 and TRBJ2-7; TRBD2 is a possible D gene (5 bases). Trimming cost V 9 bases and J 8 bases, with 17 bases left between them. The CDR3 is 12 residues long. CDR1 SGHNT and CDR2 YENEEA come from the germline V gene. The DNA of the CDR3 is TGTGCCAGTAGCCGGGGTAACGGCAAGCAGTACCTC. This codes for CASSRGNGKQYL.

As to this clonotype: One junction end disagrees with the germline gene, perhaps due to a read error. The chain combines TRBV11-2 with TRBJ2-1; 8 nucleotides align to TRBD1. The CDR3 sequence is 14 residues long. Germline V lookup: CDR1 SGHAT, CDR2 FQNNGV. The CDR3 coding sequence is TGTGCCAGCAGCCGGACAGGGATCGACAATGAACAGTTCTTC. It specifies CASSRTGIDNEQFF. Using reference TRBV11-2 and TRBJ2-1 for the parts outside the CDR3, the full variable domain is EAGVAQSPRYKIIEKRQSVAFWCNPISGHATLYWYQQILGQGPKLLIQFQNNGVVDDSQLPKDRFSAERLKGVDSTLKIQPAKLEDSAVYLCASSRTGIDNEQFFGPGTRLTVL.

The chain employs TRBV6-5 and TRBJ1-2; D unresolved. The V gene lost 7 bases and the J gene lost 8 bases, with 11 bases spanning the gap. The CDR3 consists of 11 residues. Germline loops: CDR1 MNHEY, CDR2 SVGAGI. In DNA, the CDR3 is TGTGCCAGCAAGAGACCGGGAGGCTACACCTTC. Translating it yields CASKRPGGYTF.

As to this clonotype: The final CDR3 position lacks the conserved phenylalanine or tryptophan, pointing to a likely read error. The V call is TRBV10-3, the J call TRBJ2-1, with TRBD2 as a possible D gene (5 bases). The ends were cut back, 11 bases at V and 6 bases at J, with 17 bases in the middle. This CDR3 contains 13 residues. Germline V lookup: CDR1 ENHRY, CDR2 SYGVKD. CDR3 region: CASRREGSNEQFL. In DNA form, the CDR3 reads TGTGCCTCCAGGAGAGAGGGTAGCAATGAGCAGTTCCTC.

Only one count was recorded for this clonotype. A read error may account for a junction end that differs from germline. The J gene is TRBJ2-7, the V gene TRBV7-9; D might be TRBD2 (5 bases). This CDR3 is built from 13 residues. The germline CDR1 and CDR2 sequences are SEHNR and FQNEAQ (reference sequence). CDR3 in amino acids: CTSGAGIDYEQYF. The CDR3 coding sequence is TGTACCAGCGGAGCCGGGATTGATTACGAGCAGTACTTC.

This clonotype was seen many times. The CDR3 DNA is TGTGCCAGCAGCTTCGGCCCAGCCCGGGGCACTGAAGCTTTCTTT. Translating gives CASSFGPARGTEAFF. The chain joins TRBV13 to TRBJ1-1; D is uncertain. V was cut by 3 bases and J by 4 bases, with 15 bases left in between. The CDR3 consists of 15 residues. From germline, CDR1 is PRHDT and CDR2 FYEKMQ (reference sequence).

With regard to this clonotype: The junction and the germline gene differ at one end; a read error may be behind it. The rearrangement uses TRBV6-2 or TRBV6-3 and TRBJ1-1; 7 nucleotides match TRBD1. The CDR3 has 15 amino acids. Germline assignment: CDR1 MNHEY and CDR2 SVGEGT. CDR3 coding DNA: TGTACCAGTAGTCAGGGGGGGACTCCGGCCACTGAAGCTTTATTT. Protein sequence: CTSSQGGTPATEALF.

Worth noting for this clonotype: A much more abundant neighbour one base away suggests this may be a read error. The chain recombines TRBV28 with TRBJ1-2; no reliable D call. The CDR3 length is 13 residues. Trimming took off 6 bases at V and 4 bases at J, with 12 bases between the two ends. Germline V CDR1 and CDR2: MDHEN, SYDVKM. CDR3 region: CASSLGPFYGYTF. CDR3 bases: TGTGCCAGCAGCCTTGGGCCTTTCTATGGCTACACCTTC.

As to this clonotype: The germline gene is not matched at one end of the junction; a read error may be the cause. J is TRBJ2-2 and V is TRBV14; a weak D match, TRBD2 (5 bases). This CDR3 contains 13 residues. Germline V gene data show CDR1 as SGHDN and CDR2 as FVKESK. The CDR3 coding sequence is TGTGCCAACAGCCCGCAGAACACCGGGGAGTTGTTTTTT. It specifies CANSPQNTGELFF.

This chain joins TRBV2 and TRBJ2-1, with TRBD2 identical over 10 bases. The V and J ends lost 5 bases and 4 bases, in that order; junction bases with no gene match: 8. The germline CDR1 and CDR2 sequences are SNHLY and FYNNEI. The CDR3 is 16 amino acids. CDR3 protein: CASSKWTSGGYNEQFF. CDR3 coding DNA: TGTGCCAGCAGTAAATGGACTAGCGGAGGGTACAATGAGCAGTTCTTC. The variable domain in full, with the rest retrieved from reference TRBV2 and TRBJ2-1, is EPEVTQTPSHQVTQMGQEVILRCVPISNHLYFYWYRQILGQKVEFLVSFYNNEISEKSEIFDDQFSVERPDGSNFTLKIRSTKLEDSAMYFCASSKWTSGGYNEQFFGPGTRLTVL.

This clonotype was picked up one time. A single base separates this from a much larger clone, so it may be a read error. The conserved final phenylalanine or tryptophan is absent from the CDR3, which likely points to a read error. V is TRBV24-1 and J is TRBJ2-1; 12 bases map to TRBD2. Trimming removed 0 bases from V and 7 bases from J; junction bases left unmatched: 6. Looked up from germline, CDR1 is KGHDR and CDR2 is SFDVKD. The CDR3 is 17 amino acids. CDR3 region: CATSDLGLGLAGNEQFI. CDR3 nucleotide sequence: TGTGCCACCAGTGATTTGGGTCTAGGACTAGCGGGAAATGAGCAGTTCATC.

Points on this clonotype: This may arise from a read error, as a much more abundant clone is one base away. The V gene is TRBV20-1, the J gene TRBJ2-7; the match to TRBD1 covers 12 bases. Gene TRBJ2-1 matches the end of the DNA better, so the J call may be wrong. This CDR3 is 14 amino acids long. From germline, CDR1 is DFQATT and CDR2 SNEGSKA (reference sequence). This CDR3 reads CSASPGQGAYEQFF. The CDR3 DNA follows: TGCAGTGCCAGTCCGGGACAGGGGGCCTACGAGCAGTTCTTC.

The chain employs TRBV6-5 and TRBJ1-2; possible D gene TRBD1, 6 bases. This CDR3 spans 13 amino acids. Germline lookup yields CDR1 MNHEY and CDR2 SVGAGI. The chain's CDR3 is CDIRAGTYYGYTF. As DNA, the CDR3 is TGTGACATCAGGGCCGGGACATATTATGGCTACACCTTC.

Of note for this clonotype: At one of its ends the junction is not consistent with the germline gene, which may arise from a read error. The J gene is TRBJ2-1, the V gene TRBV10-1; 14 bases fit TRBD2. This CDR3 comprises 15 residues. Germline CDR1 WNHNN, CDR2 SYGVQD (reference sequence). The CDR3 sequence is CTSSRGLAGGDEQFF. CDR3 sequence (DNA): TGCACCAGCAGTCGCGGACTAGCGGGAGGAGATGAGCAGTTCTTC.

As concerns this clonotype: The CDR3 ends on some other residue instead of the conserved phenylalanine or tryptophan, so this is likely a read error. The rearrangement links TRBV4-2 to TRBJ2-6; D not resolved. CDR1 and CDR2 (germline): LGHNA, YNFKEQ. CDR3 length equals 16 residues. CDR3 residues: CASSQEGGSWANVLTL. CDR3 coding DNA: TGTGCCAGCAGCCAAGAGGGCGGCTCTTGGGCCAACGTCCTGACTCTT.

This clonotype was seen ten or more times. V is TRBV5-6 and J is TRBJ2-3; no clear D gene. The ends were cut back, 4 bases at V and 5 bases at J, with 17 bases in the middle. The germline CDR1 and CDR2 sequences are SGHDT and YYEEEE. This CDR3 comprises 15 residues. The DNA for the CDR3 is TGTGCCAGCAGCCTCCGGGCCCCATGGGGAGATACGCAGTATTTT. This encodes CASSLRAPWGDTQYF.

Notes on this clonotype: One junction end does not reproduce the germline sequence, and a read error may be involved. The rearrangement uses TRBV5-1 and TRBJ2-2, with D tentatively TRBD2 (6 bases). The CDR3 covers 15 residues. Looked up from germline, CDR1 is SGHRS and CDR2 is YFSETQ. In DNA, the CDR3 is TGCGCCAGCAGCCCTCAGGCGGGATATAGTGGGGAGCTGCTTTTT. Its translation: CASSPQAGYSGELLF.

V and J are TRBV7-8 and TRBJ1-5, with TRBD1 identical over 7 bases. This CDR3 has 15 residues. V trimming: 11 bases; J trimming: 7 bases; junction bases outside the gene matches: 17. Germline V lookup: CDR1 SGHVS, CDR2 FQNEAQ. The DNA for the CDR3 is TGTGCCTACAGCTTAGACCAGGGGGTAGGACAGCCCCAGCATTTT. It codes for CAYSLDQGVGQPQHF.

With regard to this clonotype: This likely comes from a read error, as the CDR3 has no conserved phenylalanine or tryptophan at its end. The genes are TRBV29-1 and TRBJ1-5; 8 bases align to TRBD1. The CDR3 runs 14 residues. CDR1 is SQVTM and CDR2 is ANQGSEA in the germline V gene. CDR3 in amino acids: CCVADRGINLPQHL. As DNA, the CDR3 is TGCTGCGTAGCTGACAGGGGAATCAATCTGCCCCAGCATCTT.

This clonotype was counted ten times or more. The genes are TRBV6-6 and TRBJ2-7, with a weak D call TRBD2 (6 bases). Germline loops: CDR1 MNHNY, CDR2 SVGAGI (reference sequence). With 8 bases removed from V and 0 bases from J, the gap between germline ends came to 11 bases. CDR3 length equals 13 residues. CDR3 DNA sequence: TGTGCCAGCCGTATAGCGGACTCCTACGAGCAGTACTTC. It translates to CASRIADSYEQYF.